The present entry profiles one T cell receptor (beta chain) with its context. The data belong to a study of Ad26.COV2.S vaccination and SARS-CoV-2 variants. The CDR3 contains 12 residues. Per germline, CDR1 MDHEN and CDR2 SYDVKM. Some clones are missing from TCRdb's copy, which holds only in-frame ones; the method was immunoSEQ multiplex PCR. Of 350,000 to 500,000 clones detected, 90% appear once; the ten largest clones hold about 4.4%. Treatment meaning: over 15 received Ad26.COV2.S at low or high dose, single or two shots; 5 received placebo; per-sample allocation not given. Samples analyzed were those drawn on day 63 after the first vaccine or placebo injection.

The sample consisted of peripheral blood, taken in a trial of Ad26.COV2.S vaccine versus placebo. The origin of this receptor is a person aged 18-65 years who received the Ad26.COV2.S COVID-19 vaccine or a placebo. This sequence joins TRBV28 and TRBJ1-4, with a tentative D call TRBD1 (6 bases). The J call may be faulty, since TRBJ2-2 better matches the DNA end. For the CDR3, the DNA is TGTGCCAGCAGTCAGGACAGTTGGGAGCTGTTTTTT. This codes for CASSQDSWELFF.